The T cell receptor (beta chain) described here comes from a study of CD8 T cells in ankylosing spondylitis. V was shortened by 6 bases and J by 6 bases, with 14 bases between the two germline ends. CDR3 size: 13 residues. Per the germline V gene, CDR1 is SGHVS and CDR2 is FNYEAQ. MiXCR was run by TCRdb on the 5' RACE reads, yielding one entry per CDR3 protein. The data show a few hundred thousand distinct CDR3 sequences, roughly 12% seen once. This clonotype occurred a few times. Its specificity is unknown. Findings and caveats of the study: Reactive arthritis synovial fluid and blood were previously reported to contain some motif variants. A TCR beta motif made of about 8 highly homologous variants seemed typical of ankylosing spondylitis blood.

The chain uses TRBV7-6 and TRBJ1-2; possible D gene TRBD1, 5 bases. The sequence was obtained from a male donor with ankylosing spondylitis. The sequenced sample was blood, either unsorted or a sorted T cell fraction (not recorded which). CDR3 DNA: TGTGCCAGCAGTCACCCCATGGGGGATGGCTACACCTTC. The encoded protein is CASSHPMGDGYTF. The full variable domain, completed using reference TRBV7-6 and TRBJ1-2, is GAGVSQSPRYKVTKRGQDVALRCDPISGHVSLYWYRQALGQGPEFLTYFNYEAQQDKSGLPNDRFSAERPEGSISTLTIQRTEQRDSAMYRCASSHPMGDGYTFGSGTRLTVV.